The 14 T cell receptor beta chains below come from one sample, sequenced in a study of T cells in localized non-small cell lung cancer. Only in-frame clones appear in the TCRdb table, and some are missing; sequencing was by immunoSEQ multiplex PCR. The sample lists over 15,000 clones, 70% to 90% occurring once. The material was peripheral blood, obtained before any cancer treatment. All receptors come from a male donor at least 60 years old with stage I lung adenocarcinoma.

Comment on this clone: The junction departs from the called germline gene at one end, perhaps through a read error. The CDR3 spells CASGQAGTSGRRVF. DNA for the CDR3: TGTGCTAGTGGTCAGGCCGGGACTAGCGGGAGGAGAGTCTTC. The rearrangement uses TRBV12-5 and TRBJ2-1, with TRBD2 matching 15 bases. CDR3 length: 14 residues. CDR1 and CDR2 (germline): LGHNT, FRNRAP.

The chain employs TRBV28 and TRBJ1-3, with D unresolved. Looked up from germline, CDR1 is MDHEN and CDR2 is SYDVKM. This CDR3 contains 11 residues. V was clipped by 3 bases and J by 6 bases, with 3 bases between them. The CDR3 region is CASSLSNTIYF. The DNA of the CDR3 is TGTGCCAGCAGTTTGTCAAACACCATATATTTT.

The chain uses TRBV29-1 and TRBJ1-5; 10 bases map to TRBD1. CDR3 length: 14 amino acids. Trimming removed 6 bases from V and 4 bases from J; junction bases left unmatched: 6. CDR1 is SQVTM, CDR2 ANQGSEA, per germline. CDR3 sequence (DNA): TGCAGCGTGTCCGGGACAGGGGAGAATCAGCCCCAGCATTTT. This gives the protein CSVSGTGENQPQHF.

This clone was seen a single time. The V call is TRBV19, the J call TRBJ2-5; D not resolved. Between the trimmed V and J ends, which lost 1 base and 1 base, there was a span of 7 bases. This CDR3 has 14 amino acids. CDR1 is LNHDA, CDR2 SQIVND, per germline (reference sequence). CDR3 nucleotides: TGTGCCAGTAGTATAGGGCGGATCCAAGAGACCCAGTACTTC. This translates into CASSIGRIQETQYF.

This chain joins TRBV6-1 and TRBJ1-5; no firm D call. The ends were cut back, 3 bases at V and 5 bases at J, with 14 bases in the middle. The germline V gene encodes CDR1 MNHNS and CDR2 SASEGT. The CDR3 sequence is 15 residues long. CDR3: CASSDYGVKDQPQHF. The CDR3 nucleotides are TGTGCCAGCAGTGATTACGGGGTTAAAGATCAGCCCCAGCATTTT.

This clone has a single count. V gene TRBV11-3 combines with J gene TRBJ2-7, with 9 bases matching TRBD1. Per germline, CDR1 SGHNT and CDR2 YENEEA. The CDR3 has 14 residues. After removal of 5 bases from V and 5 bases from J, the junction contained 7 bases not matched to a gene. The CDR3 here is CASSPGQGWHEQYF. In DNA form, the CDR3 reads TGTGCCAGCAGCCCCGGACAGGGGTGGCACGAGCAGTACTTC.

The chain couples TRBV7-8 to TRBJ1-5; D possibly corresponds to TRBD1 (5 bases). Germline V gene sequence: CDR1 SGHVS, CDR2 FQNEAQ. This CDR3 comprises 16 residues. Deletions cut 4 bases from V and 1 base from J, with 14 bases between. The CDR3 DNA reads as TGTGCCAGCAGCTCTGGGACGGGCGGGAGCAATCAGCCCCAGCATTTT. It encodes CASSSGTGGSNQPQHF.

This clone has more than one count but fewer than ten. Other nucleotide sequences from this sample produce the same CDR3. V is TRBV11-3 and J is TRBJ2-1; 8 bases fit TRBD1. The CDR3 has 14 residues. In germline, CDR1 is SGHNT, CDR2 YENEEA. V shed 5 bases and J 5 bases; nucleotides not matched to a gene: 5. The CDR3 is CASSPDRANNEQFF. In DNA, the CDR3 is TGTGCCAGCAGCCCGGACAGGGCTAACAATGAGCAGTTCTTC. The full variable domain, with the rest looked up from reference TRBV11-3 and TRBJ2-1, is EAGVVQSPRYKIIEKKQPVAFWCNPISGHNTLYWYLQNLGQGPELLIRYENEEAVDDSQLPKDRFSAERLKGVDSTLKIQPAELGDSAVYLCASSPDRANNEQFFGPGTRLTVL.

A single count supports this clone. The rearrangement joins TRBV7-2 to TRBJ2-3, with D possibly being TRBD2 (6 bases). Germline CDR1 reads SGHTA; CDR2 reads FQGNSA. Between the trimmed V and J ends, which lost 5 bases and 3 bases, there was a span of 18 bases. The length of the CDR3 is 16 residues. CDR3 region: CASSPVLGGLTDTQYF. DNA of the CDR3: TGTGCCAGCAGCCCTGTATTGGGGGGATTAACAGATACGCAGTATTTT. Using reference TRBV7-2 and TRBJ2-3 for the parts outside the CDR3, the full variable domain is GAGVSQSPSNKVTEKGKDVELRCDPISGHTALYWYRQSLGQGLEFLIYFQGNSAPDKSGLPSDRFSAERTGGSVSTLTIQRTQQEDSAVYLCASSPVLGGLTDTQYFGPGTRLTVL.

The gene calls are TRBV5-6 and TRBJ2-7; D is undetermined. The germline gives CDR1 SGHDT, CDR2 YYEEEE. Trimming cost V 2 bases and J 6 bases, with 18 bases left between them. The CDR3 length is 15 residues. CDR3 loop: CASSLSALAGREQYF. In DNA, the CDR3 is TGTGCCAGCAGCTTAAGCGCCCTGGCCGGCCGCGAGCAGTACTTC.

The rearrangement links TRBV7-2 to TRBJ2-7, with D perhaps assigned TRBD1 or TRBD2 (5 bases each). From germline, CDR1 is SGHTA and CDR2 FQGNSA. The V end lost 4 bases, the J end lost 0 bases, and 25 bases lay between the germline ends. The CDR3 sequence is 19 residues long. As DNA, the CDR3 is TGTGCCAGCAGCTCTCCAAGTGGGGGATCATCTTTCAGCTCCTACGAGCAGTACTTC. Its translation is CASSSPSGGSSFSSYEQYF.

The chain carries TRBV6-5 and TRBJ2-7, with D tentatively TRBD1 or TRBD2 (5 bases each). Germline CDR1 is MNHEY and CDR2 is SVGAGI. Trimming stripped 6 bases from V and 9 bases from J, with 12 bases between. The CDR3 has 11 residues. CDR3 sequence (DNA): TGTGCCAGCAGCCCCGGGACCATGCAGTACTTC. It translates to CASSPGTMQYF.

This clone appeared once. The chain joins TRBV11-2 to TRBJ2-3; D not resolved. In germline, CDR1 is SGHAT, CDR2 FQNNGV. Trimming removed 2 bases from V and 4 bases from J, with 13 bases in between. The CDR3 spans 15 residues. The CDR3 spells CASSLQDVLADTQYF. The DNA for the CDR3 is TGTGCCAGCAGCTTACAAGACGTACTCGCAGATACGCAGTATTTT.

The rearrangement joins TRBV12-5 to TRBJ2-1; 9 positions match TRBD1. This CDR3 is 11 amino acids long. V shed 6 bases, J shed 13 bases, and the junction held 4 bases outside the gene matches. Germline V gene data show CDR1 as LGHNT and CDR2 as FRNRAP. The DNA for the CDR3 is TGTGCTAGTGGAACACAGGGGGCTCAGTTCTTC. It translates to CASGTQGAQFF.